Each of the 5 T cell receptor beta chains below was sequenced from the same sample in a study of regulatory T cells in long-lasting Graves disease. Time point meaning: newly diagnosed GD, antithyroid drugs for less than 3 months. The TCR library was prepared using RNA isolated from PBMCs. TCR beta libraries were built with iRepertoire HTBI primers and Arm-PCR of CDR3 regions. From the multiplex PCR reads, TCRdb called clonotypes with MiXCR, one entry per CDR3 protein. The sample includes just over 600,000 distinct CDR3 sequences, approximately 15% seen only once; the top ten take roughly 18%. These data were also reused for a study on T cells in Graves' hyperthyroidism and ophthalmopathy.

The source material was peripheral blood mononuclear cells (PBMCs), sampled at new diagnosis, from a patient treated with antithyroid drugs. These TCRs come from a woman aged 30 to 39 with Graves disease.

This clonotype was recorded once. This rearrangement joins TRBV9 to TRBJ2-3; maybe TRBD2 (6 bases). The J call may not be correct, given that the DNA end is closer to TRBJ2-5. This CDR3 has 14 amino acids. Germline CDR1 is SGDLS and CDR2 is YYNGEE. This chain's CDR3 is CASSPRGARETQYF. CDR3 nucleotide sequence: TGTGCCAGCAGCCCGCGGGGTGCCCGGGAGACCCAGTACTTC.

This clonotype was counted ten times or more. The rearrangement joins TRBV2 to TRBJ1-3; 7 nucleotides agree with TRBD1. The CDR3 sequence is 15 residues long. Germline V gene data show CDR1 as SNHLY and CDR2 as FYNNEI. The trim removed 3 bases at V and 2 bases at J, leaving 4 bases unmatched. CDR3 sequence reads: CASSEDRTPGNTIYF. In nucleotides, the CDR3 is TGTGCCAGCAGTGAGGACAGGACCCCTGGAAACACCATATATTTT.

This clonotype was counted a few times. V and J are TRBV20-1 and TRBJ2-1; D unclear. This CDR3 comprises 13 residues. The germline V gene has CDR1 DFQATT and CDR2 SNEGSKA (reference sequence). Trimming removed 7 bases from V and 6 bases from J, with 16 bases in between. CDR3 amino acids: CSERLLQSNEQFF. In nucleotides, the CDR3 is TGCAGTGAGAGACTCCTTCAGAGCAATGAGCAGTTCTTC.

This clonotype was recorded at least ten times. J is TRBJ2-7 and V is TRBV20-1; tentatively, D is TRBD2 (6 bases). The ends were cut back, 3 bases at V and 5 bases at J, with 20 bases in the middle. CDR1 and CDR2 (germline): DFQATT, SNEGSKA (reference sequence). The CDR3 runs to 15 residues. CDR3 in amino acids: CSASGPGLPAHEQYF. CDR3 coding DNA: TGCAGTGCTAGTGGACCGGGACTCCCAGCCCACGAGCAGTACTTC.

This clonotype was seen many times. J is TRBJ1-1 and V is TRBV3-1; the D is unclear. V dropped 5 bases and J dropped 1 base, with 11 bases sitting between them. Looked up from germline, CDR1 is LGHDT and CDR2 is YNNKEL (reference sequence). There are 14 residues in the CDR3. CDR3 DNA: TGTGCCAGCAGCTCCATCGGGCAGAACACTGAAGCTTTCTTT. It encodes CASSSIGQNTEAFF.